A single sample is the source of the 3 T cell receptor beta chains below, sequenced in a study of T-cell memory formation after mild COVID-19. From the 5' RACE reads, TCRdb called clonotypes with MiXCR, one entry per CDR3 protein. The repertoire holds about 210,000 distinct CDR3 sequences, with about 11% as singletons. The sequenced sample consisted of PBMCs or a T cell subset sorted from them (not recorded which). These receptors were taken from a man in his late teens or twenties who had mild COVID-19 (a few samples of this study predate the infection). Cell type and time point are not known.

This clonotype occurred many times. CDR3 residues: CSVGSGTGRDTQYF. In DNA form, the CDR3 reads TGCAGCGTTGGATCAGGGACAGGGCGAGATACGCAGTATTTT. The chain has TRBV29-1 and TRBJ2-3; 9 bases align to TRBD1. The CDR3 runs 14 residues. V was pared by 4 bases and J by 5 bases, with 7 bases of the junction left unmatched. Germline V gene sequence: CDR1 SQVTM, CDR2 ANQGSEA.

This chain joins TRBV6-6 and TRBJ1-2, with D hard to call. This CDR3 is built from 14 residues. V shed 0 bases and J shed 8 bases, with 13 bases lying between them. Germline CDR1 MNHNY, CDR2 SVGAGI (reference sequence). Here the CDR3 reads CASSYSTSHGGYTF. The CDR3 region has the DNA TGTGCCAGCAGTTACTCGACCAGCCACGGGGGCTACACCTTC.

This clonotype occurred a few times. The chain is built from TRBV23-1 and TRBJ2-3, with D unclear. TRBV23-1 belongs to the ORF category, with a function that is uncertain. The CDR3 extends over 12 amino acids. The V end was cut by 6 bases, the J end by 7 bases, with 11 bases between. CDR3 region: CASSPKRNTQYF. In DNA, the CDR3 is TGCGCCAGCAGCCCCAAGAGGAATACGCAGTATTTT.